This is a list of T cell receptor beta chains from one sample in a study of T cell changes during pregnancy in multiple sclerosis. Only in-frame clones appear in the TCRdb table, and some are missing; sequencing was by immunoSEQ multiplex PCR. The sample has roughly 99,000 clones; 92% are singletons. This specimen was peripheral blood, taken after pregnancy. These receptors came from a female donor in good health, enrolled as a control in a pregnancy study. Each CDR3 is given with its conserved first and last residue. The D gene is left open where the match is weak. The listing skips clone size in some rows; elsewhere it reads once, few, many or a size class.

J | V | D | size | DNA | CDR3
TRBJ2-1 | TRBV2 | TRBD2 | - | TGTGCCAGCATTAAGGCTAGCGGGATTAATGAGCAGTTCTTC | CASIKASGINEQFF
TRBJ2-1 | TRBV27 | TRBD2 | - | TGTGCCAGCAGTTTGGGAGGGAGCTCCTACAATGAGCAGTTCTTC | CASSLGGSSYNEQFF
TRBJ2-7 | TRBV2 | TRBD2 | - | TGTGCCAGCATGGTCGGGAGGGTTTCCTACGAGCAGTACTTC | CASMVGRVSYEQYF
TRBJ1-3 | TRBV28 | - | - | TGTGCCAGTTGTGAGTTTTTTGGAAACACCATATATTTT | CASCEFFGNTIYF
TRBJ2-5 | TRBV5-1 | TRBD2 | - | TGCGCCAGCAGCCCGGCCCCTGTAGTAGCGGGAGGCGGGGAGACCCAGTACTTC | CASSPAPVVAGGGETQYF
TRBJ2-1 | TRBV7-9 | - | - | TGTGCCAGCAGCCAGACGGGGGTCGGTGCCTACAATGAGCAGTTCTTC | CASSQTGVGAYNEQFF
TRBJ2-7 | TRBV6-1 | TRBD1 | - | TGTGCCAGCAGTGAAGGGACAGGGGGGTTTTTCGTCTACGAGCAGTACTTC | CASSEGTGGFFVYEQYF
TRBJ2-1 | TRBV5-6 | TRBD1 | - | TGTGCCAGCAGACGAAGACAGGGGATCCACAATGAGCAGTTCTTC | CASRRRQGIHNEQFF
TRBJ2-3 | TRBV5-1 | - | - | TGCGCCAGCAGCTTGGACGGGACAAGCACAGATACGCAGTATTTT | CASSLDGTSTDTQYF
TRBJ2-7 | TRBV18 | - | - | TGTGCCAGCTCACGCTCCTCAGGCGGGGGCACCTACGAGCAGTACTTC | CASSRSSGGGTYEQYF
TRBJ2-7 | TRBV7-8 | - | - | TGTGCCAGCAGCTTAATAAGGCGGACCACCCTTCGGGAGAGCTCCTACGAGCAGTACTTC | CASSLIRRTTLRESSYEQYF
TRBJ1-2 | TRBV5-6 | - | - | TGTGCCAGCAGCTTGGCCGGGGAAAGGTTAGGCTACACCTTC | CASSLAGERLGYTF
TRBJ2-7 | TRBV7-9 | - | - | TGTGCCAGCAGGCCACTAGGCCCCTACGAGCAGTACTTC | CASRPLGPYEQYF
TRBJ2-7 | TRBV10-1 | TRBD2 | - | TGCGCCAGCAGTGAGATTCGGCTAGCGGGGGGGGCCTACGAGCAGTACTTC | CASSEIRLAGGAYEQYF
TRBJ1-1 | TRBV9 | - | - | TGTGCCAGCAGCCAACAATGGGGGGGCGCTGAAGCTTTCTTT | CASSQQWGGAEAFF
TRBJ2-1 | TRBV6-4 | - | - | TGTGCCAGCAGTGACTCTCAACAGGGAAACTTAGGTGAGCAGTTCTTC | CASSDSQQGNLGEQFF
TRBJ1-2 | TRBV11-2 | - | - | TGTGCCAGCAGCTTGGGGGGGTTCGGCTATGGCTACACCTTC | CASSLGGFGYGYTF
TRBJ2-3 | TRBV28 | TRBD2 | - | TGTGCCAGCAGCTCCGGGGGGGCCTCTTCTGATACGCAGTATTTT | CASSSGGASSDTQYF
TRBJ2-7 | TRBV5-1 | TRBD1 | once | TGCGCCAGCAGCTTGTCTGTAGGGGGCCTCGGCGAGCAGTACTTC | CASSLSVGGLGEQYF
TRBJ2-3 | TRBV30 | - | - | TGTGCCTGGAGGCCCCATTCCCGGGGTCTCACAGATACGCAGTATTTT | CAWRPHSRGLTDTQYF
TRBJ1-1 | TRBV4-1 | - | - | TGCGCCAGCAGCCCCTGGGGCAGGGAGGTGGCTGAAGCTTTCTTT | CASSPWGREVAEAFF
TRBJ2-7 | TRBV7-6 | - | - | TGTGCCAGCAGCCCGAACCCCTCCGGGACACTCCCTTACGAGCAGTACTTC | CASSPNPSGTLPYEQYF
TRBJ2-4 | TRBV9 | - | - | TGTGCCAGCAGCCCCGAGGGGGGGCGGAACATTCAGTACTTC | CASSPEGGRNIQYF
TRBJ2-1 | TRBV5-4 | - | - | TGTGCCAGCAGCCTTGGAACCTACAGCTCCTACAATGAGCAGTTCTTC | CASSLGTYSSYNEQFF
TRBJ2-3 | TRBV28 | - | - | TGTGCCAGCTCTCCCCGGGGTACGCAGTATTTT | CASSPRGTQYF
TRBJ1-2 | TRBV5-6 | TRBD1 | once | TGTGCCAGCAGCTTGGTTATCCTAACAGGGGGCGGAAGCTATGGCTACACCTTC | CASSLVILTGGGSYGYTF